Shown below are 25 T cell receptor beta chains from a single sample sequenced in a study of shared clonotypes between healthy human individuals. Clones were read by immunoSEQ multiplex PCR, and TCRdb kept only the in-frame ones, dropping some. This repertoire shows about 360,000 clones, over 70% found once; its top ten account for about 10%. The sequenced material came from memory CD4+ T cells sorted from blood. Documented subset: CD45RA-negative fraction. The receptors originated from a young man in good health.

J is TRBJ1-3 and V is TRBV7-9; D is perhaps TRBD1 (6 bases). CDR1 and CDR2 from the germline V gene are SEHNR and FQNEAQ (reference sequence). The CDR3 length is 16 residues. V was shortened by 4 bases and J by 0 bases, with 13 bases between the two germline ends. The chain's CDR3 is CASSSKTGHSGNTIYF. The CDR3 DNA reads TGTGCCAGCAGCTCGAAGACAGGCCACTCTGGAAACACCATATATTTT.

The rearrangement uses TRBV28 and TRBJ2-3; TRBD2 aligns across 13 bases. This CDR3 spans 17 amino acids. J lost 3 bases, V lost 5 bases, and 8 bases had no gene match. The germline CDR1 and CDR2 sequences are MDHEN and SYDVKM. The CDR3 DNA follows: TGTGCCAGCAGTCGACTAGCGGGAGGATCAGGAACAGATACGCAGTATTTT. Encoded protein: CASSRLAGGSGTDTQYF.

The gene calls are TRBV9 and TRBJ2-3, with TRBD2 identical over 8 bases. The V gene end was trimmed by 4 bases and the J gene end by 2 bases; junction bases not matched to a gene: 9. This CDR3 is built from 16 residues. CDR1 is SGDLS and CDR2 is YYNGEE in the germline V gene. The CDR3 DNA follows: TGTGCCAGCAGCTCCCGGGGTAGCGGGAACACAGATACGCAGTATTTT. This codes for CASSSRGSGNTDTQYF.

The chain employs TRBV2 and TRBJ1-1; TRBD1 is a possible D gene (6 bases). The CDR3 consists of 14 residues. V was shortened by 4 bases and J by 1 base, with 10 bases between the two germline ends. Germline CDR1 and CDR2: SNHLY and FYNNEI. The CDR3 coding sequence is TGTGCCAGCAGTGCCAGGACAGAGAACACTGAAGCTTTCTTT. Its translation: CASSARTENTEAFF.

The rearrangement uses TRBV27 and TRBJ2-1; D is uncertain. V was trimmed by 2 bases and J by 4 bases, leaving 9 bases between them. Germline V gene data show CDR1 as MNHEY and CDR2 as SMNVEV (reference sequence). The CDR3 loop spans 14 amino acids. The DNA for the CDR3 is TGTGCCAGCAGTTTAGCTGGTAAGTACAATGAGCAGTTCTTC. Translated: CASSLAGKYNEQFF.

This chain's CDR3 is CASSLHSGNTEAFF. CDR3 bases: TGCGCCAGCAGCTTGCATTCAGGGAACACTGAAGCTTTCTTT. The chain carries TRBV5-1 and TRBJ1-1, with unresolved D. Looked up from germline, CDR1 is SGHRS and CDR2 is YFSETQ. Between the trimmed V and J ends, which lost 1 base and 1 base, there was a span of 8 bases. This CDR3 has 14 amino acids.

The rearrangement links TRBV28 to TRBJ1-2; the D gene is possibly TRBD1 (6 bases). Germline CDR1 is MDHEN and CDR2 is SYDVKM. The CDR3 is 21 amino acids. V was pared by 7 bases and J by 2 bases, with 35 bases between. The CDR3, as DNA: TGTGCCAGCACCCCCGGATCTGACAGGACAAGACCAGCCAAAACAAACTATGGCTACACCTTC. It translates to CASTPGSDRTRPAKTNYGYTF.

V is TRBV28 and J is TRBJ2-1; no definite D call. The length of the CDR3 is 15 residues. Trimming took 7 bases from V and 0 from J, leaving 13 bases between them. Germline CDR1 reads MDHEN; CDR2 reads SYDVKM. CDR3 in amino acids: CASTRGTDSYNEQFF. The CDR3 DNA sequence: TGTGCCAGCACCCGCGGCACGGACTCCTACAATGAGCAGTTCTTC.

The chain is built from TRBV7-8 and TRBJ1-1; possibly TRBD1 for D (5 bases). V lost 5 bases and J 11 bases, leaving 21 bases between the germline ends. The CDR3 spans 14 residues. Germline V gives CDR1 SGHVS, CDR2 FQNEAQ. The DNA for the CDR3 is TGTGCCAGCAGCCTCAATCCGGGACCCGGATTCGCTTTCTTT. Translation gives CASSLNPGPGFAFF.

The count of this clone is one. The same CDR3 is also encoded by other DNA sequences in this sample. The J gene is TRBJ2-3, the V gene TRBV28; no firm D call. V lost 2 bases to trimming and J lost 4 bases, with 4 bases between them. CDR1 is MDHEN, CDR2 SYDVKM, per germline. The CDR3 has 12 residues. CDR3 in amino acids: CASSLTPDTQYF. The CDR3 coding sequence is TGTGCCAGCAGTTTAACCCCAGATACGCAGTATTTT. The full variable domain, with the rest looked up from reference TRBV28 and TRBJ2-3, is DVKVTQSSRYLVKRTGEKVFLECVQDMDHENMFWYRQDPGLGLRLIYFSYDVKMKEKGDIPEGYSVSREKKERFSLILESASTNQTSMYLCASSLTPDTQYFGPGTRLTVL.

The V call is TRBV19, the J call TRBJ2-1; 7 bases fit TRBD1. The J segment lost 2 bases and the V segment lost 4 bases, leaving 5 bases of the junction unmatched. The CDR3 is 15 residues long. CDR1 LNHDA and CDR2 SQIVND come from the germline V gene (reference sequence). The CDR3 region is CASSRDRVAYNEQFF. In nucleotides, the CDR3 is TGTGCCAGTAGTAGAGACAGGGTGGCCTACAATGAGCAGTTCTTC.

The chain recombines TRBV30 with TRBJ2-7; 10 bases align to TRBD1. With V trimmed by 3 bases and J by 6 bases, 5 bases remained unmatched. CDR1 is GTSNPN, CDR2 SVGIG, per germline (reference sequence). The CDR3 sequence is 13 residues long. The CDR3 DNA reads TGTGCCTGGAGCCGGACAGGGGGAGGCGAGCAGTACTTC. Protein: CAWSRTGGGEQYF.

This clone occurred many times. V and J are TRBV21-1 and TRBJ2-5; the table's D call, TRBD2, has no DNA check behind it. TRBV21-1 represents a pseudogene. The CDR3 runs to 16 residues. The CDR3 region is CASSRGGPLIQETQYF. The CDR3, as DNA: TGTGCCAGCAGCAGGGGGGGTCCACTGATTCAAGAGACCCAGTACTTC.

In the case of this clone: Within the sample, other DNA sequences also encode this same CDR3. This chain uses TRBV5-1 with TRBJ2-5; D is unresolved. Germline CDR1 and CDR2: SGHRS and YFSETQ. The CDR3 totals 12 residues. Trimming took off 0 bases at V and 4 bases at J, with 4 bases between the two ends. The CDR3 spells CASSLAGETQYF. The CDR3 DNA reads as TGCGCCAGCAGCTTGGCCGGAGAGACCCAGTACTTC. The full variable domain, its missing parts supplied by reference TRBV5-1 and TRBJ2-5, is KAGVTQTPRYLIKTRGQQVTLSCSPISGHRSVSWYQQTPGQGLQFLFEYFSETQRNKGNFPGRFSGRQFSNSRSEMNVSTLELGDSALYLCASSLAGETQYFGPGTRLLVL.

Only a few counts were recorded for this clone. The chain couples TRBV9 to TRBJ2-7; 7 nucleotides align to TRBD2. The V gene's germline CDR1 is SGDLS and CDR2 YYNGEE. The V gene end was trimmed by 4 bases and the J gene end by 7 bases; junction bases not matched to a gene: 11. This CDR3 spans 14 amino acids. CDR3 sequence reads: CASSPSAGTGEQYF. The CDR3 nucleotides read TGTGCCAGCAGCCCATCAGCGGGAACGGGGGAGCAGTACTTC. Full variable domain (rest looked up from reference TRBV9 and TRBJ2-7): DSGVTQTPKHLITATGQRVTLRCSPRSGDLSVYWYQQSLDQGLQFLIQYYNGEERAKGNILERFSAQQFPDLHSELNLSSLELGDSALYFCASSPSAGTGEQYFGPGTRLTVT.

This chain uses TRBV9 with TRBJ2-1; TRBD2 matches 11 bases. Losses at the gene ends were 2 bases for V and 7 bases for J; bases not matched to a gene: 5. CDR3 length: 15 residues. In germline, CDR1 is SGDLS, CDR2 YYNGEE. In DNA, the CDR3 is TGTGCCAGCAGCGTTAGCGGGAGGGATGTTAATGAGCAGTTCTTC. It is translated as CASSVSGRDVNEQFF.

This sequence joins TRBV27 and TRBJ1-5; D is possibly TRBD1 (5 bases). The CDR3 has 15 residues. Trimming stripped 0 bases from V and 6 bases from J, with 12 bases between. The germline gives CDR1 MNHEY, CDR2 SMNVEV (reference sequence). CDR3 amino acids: CASSLSRQGSQPQHF. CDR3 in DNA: TGTGCCAGCAGTTTATCGAGGCAGGGTAGTCAGCCCCAGCATTTT.

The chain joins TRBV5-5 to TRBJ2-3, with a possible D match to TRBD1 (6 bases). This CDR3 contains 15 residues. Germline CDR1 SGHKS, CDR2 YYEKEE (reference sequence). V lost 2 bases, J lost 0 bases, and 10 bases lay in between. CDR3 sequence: CASSLQGVSTDTQYF. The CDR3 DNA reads TGTGCCAGCAGCTTACAGGGTGTCAGCACAGATACGCAGTATTTT.

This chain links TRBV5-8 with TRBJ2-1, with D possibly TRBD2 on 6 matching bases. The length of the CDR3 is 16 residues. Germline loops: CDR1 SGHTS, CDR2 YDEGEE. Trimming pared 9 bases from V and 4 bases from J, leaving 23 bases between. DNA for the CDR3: TGTGCCATCCCCCCCGGCAGCGGGCCATTATACAATGAGCAGTTCTTC. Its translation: CAIPPGSGPLYNEQFF. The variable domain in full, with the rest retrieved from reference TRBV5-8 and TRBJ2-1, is EAGVTQSPTHLIKTRGQQATLRCSPISGHTSVYWYQQALGLGLQFLLWYDEGEERNRGNFPPRFSGRQFPNYSSELNVNALELEDSALYLCAIPPGSGPLYNEQFFGPGTRLTVL.

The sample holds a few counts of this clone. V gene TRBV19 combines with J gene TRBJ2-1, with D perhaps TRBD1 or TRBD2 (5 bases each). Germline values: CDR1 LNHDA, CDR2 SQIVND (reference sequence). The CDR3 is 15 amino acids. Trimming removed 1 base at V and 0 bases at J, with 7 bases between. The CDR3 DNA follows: TGTGCCAGTAGTATAGGGGGGACCTCCTACAATGAGCAGTTCTTC. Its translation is CASSIGGTSYNEQFF.

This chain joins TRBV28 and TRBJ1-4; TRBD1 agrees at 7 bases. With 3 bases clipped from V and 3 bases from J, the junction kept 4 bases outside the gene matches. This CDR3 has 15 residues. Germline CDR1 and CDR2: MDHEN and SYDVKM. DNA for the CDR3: TGTGCCAGCAGTTTCCAGGGGGTTGCTAATGAAAAACTGTTTTTT. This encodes CASSFQGVANEKLFF.

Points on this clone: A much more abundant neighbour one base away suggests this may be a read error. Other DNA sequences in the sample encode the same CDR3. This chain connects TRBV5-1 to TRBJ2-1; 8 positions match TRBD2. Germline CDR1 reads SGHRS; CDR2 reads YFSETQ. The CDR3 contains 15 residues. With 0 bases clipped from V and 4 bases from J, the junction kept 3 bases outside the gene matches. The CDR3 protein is CASSLDGRGYNEQFF. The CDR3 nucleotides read TGCGCCAGCAGCTTGGACGGGAGGGGTTACAATGAGCAGTTCTTC.

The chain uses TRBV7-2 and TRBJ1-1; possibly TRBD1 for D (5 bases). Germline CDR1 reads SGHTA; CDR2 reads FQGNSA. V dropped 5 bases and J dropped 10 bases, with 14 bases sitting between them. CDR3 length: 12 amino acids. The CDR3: CASSPGSVGAFF. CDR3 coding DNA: TGTGCCAGCAGCCCAGGGTCGGTAGGAGCTTTCTTT.

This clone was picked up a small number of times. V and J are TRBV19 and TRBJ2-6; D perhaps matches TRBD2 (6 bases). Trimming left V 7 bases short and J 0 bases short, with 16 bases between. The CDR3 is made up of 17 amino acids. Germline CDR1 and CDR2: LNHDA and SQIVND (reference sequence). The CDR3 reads CASTQVWRGSGANVLTF. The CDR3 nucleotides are TGTGCCAGTACGCAAGTGTGGAGGGGCTCTGGGGCCAACGTCCTGACTTTC. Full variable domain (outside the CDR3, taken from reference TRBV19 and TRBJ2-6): DGGITQSPKYLFRKEGQNVTLSCEQNLNHDAMYWYRQDPGQGLRLIYYSQIVNDFQKGDIAEGYSVSREKKESFPLTVTSAQKNPTAFYLCASTQVWRGSGANVLTFGAGSRLTVL.

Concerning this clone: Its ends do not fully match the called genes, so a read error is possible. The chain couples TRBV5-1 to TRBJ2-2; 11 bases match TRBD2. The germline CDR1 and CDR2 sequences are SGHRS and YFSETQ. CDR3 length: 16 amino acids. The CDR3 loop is CASSVTSGKNPGELFF. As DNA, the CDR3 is TGCGCCAGCAGCGTGACTAGCGGGAAGAACCCCGGGGAGCTGTTTTTT.